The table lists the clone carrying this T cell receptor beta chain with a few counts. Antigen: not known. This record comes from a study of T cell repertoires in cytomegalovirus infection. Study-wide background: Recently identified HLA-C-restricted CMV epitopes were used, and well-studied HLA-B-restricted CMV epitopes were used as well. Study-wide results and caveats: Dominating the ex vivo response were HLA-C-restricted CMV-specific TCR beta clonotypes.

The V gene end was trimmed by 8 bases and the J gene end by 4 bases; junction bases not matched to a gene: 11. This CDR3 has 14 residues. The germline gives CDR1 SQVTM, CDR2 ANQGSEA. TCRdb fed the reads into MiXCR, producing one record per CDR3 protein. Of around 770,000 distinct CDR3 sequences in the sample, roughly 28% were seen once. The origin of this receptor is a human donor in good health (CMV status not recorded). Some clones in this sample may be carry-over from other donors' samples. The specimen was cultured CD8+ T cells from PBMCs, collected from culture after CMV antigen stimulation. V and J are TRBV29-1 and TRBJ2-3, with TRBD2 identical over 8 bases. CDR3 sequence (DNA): TGCAGCCAGGCAGTCGGGGGGGCCGCAGATACGCAGTATTTT. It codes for CSQAVGGAADTQYF.